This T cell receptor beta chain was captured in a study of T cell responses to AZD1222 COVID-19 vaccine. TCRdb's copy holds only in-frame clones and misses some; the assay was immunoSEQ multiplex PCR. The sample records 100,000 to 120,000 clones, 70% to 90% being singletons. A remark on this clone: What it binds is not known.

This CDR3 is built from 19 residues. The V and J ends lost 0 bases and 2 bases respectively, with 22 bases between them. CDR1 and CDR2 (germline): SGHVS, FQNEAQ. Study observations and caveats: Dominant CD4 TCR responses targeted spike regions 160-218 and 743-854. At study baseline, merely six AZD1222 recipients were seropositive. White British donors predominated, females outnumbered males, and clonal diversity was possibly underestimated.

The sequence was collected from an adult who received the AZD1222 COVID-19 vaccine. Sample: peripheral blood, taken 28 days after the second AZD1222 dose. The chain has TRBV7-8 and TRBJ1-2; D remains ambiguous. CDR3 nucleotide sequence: TGTGCCAGCAGCTTAGCGCGCCGGCGTAGTAGGACGTTGAACTATGGCTACACCTTC. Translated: CASSLARRRSRTLNYGYTF. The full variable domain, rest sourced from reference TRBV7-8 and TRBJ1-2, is GAGVSQSPRYKVAKRGQDVALRCDPISGHVSLFWYQQALGQGPEFLTYFQNEAQLDKSGLPSDRFFAERPEGSVSTLKIQRTQQEDSAVYLCASSLARRRSRTLNYGYTFGSGTRLTVV.